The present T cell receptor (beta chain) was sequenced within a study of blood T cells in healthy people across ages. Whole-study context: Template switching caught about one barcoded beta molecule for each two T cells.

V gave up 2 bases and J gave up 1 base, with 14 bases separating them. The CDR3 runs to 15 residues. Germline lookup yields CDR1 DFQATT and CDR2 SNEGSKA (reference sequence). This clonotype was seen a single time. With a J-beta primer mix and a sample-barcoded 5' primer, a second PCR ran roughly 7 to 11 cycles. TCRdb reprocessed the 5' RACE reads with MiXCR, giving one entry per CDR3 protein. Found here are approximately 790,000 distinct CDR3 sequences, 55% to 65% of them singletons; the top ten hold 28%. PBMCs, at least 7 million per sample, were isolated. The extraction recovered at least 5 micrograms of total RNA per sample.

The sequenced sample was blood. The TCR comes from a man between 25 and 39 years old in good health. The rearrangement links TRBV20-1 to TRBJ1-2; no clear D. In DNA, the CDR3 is TGCAGTGCTAGATCGGGCGGCCGCTTTAACTATGGCTACACCTTC. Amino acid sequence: CSARSGGRFNYGYTF.